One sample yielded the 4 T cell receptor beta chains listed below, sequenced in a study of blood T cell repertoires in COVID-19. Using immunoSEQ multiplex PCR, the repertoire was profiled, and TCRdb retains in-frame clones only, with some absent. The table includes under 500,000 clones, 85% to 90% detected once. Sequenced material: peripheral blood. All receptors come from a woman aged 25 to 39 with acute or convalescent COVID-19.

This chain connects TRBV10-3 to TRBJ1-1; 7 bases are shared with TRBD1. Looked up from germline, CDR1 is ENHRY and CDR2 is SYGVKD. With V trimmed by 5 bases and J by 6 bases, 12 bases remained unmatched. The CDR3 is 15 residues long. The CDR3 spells CAISNSGTVNAEAFF. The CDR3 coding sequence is TGTGCCATCAGTAACTCCGGGACAGTGAATGCTGAAGCTTTCTTT.

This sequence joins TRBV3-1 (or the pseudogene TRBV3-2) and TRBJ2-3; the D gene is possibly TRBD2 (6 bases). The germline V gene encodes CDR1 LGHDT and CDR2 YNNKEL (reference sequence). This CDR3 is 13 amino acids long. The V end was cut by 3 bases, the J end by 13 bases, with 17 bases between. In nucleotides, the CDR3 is TGTGCCAGCAGCCACTCCCGGGACTCCCCTAAGTATTTT. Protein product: CASSHSRDSPKYF.

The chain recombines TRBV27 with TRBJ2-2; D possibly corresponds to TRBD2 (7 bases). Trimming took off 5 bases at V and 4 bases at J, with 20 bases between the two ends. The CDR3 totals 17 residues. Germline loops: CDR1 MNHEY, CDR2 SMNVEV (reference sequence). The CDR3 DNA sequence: TGTGCCAGCAGTCCTCAGGGAGGGGGGGGCAGCACCGGGGAGCTGTTTTTT. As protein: CASSPQGGGGSTGELFF.

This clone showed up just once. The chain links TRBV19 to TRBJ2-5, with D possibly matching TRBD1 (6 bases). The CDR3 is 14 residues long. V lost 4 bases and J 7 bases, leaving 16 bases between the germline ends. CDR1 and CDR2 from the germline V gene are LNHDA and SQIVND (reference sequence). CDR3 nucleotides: TGTGCCAGTAGTACCGCCGGACAGTGGGGGACCCAGTACTTC. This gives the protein CASSTAGQWGTQYF.